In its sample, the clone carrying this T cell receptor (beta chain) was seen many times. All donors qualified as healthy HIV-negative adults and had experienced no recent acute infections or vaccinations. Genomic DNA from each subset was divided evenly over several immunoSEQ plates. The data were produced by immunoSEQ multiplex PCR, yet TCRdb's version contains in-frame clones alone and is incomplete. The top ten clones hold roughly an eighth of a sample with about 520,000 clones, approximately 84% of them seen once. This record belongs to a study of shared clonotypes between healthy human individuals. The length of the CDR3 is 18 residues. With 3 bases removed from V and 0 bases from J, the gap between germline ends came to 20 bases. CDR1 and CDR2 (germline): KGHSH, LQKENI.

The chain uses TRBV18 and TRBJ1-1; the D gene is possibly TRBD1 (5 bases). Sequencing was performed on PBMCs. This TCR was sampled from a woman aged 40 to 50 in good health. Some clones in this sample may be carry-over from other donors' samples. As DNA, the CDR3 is TGTGCCAGCTCACCGCGGGGCACCGAAATCACTCTGAACACTGAAGCTTTCTTT. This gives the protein CASSPRGTEITLNTEAFF.